This entry features one TCR beta chain sequence. Its antigen is unidentified. The sample is drawn from a study of OX40 agonist ivuxolimab in advanced cancers. This CDR3 comprises 12 residues. Germline CDR1 and CDR2: SGHAT and FQNNGV. V gave up 5 bases and J gave up 5 bases, with 9 bases separating them. Here immunoSEQ multiplex PCR was the method, and the copy in TCRdb shows in-frame clones only, minus some. The sample has some 65,000 clones, approximately 86% seen once. Findings and caveats of the study: Clonal expansion from baseline to week 6 occurred in both CD4+ and CD8+ T cells. Partial responders dosed at 0.1-3.0 mg/kg displayed clonal expansion ranking among the lowest.

The chain employs TRBV11-2 and TRBJ2-5, with D maybe TRBD1 (6 bases). Material: CD4+ or CD8+ T cells sorted from blood, obtained in a trial of the OX40 agonist ivuxolimab. This TCR derives from an adult with an advanced solid tumor such as melanoma, head and neck, liver or kidney cancer. The CDR3 here is CASSRQGETQYF. CDR3 bases: TGTGCCAGCAGCCGGCAGGGGGAGACCCAGTACTTC.